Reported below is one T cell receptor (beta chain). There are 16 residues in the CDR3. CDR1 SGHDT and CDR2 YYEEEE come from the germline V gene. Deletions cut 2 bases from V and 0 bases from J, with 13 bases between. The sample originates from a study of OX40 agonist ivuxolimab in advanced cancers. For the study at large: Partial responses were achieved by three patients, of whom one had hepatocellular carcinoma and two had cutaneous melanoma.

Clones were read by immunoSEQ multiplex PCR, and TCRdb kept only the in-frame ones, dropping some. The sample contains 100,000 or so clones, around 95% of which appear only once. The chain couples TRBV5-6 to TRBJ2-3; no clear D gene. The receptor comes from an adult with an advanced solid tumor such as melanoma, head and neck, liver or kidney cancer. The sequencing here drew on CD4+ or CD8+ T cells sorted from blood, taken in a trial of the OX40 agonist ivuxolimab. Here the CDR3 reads CASSFRITTSTDTQYF. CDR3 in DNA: TGTGCCAGCAGCTTTAGAATAACAACTAGCACAGATACGCAGTATTTT. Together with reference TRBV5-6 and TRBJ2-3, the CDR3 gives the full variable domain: DAGVTQSPTHLIKTRGQQVTLRCSPKSGHDTVSWYQQALGQGPQFIFQYYEEEERQRGNFPDRFSGHQFPNYSSELNVNALLLGDSALYLCASSFRITTSTDTQYFGPGTRLTVL.